The rows below give T cell receptor beta chains drawn from one sample of a study of technical replicates of blood from a handful of donors. Sequencing was performed with immunoSEQ multiplex PCR; in TCRdb, only in-frame clones are kept and a portion is missing. The repertoire holds tens of thousands of clones, with about 97% as singletons. Sequencing was carried out using T cells isolated from PBMCs. Receptors were obtained from a human donor in good health. Both conserved end residues are part of each CDR3. The order of the fields is D gene, J gene, V gene, clone size, CDR3 length, CDR3 protein, CDR3 DNA. D genes are given only for firm matches. Some rows mark clone size as missing; the rest say once, few, many or name a class of expanded clone.

>NA|TRBJ2-1|TRBV5-4|NA|12
CASGRYYNEQFF
TGTGCCAGCGGGAGGTACTACAATGAGCAGTTCTTC
>NA|TRBJ1-1|TRBV6-1|once|14
CASRESGSNTEAFF
TGTGCCAGCAGGGAATCGGGTTCGAACACTGAAGCTTTCTTT
>TRBD1|TRBJ2-7|TRBV27|NA|15
CASSLGQGALIEQYF
TGTGCCAGCAGTTTAGGACAGGGGGCATTAATCGAGCAGTACTTC
>NA|TRBJ2-6|TRBV9|NA|14
CASSVASGANVLTF
TGTGCCAGCAGCGTAGCTTCTGGGGCCAACGTCCTGACTTTC
>TRBD1|TRBJ1-1|TRBV28|NA|16
CASSGTGAAMNTEAFF
TGTGCCAGCAGCGGGACAGGGGCTGCAATGAACACTGAAGCTTTCTTT
>NA|TRBJ2-7|TRBV6-5|NA|14
CASSPTVEMYEQYF
TGTGCCAGCAGCCCTACAGTAGAGATGTACGAGCAGTACTTC
>NA|TRBJ2-3|TRBV6-1|NA|15
CASTWTISSTDTQYF
TGTGCCAGTACCTGGACTATCTCTAGCACAGATACGCAGTATTTT
>NA|TRBJ2-7|TRBV27|NA|15
CASSLLAGIMDEQYF
TGTGCCAGCAGTTTATTGGCAGGGATAATGGACGAGCAGTACTTC
>TRBD2|TRBJ2-3|TRBV5-1|NA|16
CASSPTSSGRPDTQYF
TGCGCCAGCAGCCCTACCTCTAGCGGGAGGCCAGATACGCAGTATTTT
>NA|TRBJ1-1|TRBV6-5|NA|11
CASTGGTEAFF
TGTGCCAGCACCGGGGGAACTGAAGCTTTCTTT
>TRBD2|TRBJ2-1|TRBV29-1|NA|13
CSGGLAEYNEQFF
TGCAGCGGGGGACTAGCAGAATACAATGAGCAGTTCTTC
>NA|TRBJ1-1|TRBV18|NA|15
CASSPAHNMNTEAFF
TGTGCCAGCTCACCGGCTCATAACATGAACACTGAAGCTTTCTTT
>NA|TRBJ1-3|TRBV30|NA|13
CAWTGTTGNTIYF
TGTGCCTGGACAGGGACAACTGGAAACACCATATATTTT
>NA|TRBJ1-2|TRBV23-1|NA|13
CASSQYGQCGYTF
TGCGCCAGCAGTCAGTACGGACAATGCGGCTACACCTTC
>NA|TRBJ1-3|TRBV28|NA|19
CASSLFSLAGLASGNTIYF
TGTGCCAGCAGTTTATTTTCTTTGGCTGGGTTAGCCTCTGGAAACACCATATATTTT
>TRBD2|TRBJ2-1|TRBV13|NA|18
CASSFELGAGSGYNEQFF
TGTGCCAGCAGCTTTGAGCTCGGGGCAGGTAGCGGGTACAATGAGCAGTTCTTC
>NA|TRBJ2-7|TRBV6-5|NA|14
CASSYSIQSYEQYF
TGTGCCAGCAGTTACTCGATACAGAGCTACGAGCAGTACTTC
>TRBD1|TRBJ1-2|TRBV16|NA|14
CASSQRQGTDGYTF
TGTGCCAGCAGCCAAAGACAGGGTACGGATGGCTACACCTTC
>TRBD1|TRBJ1-5|TRBV7-3|once|15
CASSSLDRDNQPQHF
TGTGCCAGCAGCTCCTTAGACAGGGACAATCAGCCCCAGCATTTT
>NA|TRBJ2-6|TRBV7-2|NA|15
CASSLTGSGANVLTF
TGTGCCAGCAGCTTGACAGGCTCTGGGGCCAACGTCCTGACTTTC
>TRBD1|TRBJ2-7|TRBV11-2|NA|14
CASSSGRGYGEQYF
TGTGCCAGCAGCTCAGGCAGGGGGTATGGGGAGCAGTACTTC
>NA|TRBJ1-1|TRBV28|NA|12
CASSRGGTEAFF
TGTGCCAGCAGCCGCGGGGGCACTGAAGCTTTCTTT
>TRBD2|TRBJ2-5|TRBV19|NA|17
CASSPWGLAEHQETQYF
TGTGCCAGTAGCCCCTGGGGACTAGCGGAGCACCAAGAGACCCAGTACTTC
>NA|TRBJ1-1|TRBV11-2|NA|14
CASSFTILNTEAFF
TGTGCCAGCAGCTTCACAATTTTGAACACTGAAGCTTTCTTT
>NA|TRBJ1-4|TRBV15|NA|17
CATSRDPTSLNGEKLFF
TGTGCCACCAGCAGAGATCCGACGAGCTTAAACGGGGAAAAACTGTTTTTT
>NA|TRBJ1-1|TRBV5-1|few|13
CASRTGGSTEAFF
TGCGCCAGCAGGACGGGGGGTAGCACTGAAGCTTTCTTT
>TRBD2|TRBJ2-1|TRBV11-2|NA|14
CASSLWTRNNEQFF
TGTGCCAGCAGCTTATGGACTAGAAACAATGAGCAGTTCTTC
>NA|TRBJ1-2|TRBV7-9|NA|13
CASSLSQNYGYTF
TGTGCCAGCAGCTTAAGTCAGAACTATGGCTACACCTTC